The T cell receptor beta chain under discussion was sequenced for a study of blood T cells in healthy people across ages. About the research overall: Template switching picked up about one barcoded beta molecule for each two T cells.

Worth noting for this clonotype: Its cognate antigen is unknown.

A sample-barcoded 5' primer and a J-beta primer mix were used in a second PCR of about 7 to 12 cycles. TCRdb reanalysed the 5' RACE reads using MiXCR and keeps one entry per CDR3 protein. The repertoire has approximately 850,000 distinct CDR3 sequences, around two fifths of them found once; the top ten carry about 19%. Study findings and constraints: The study found more naive CD4+ cells and higher diversity in long-lived than aged donors.

There are 15 residues in the CDR3. Germline V CDR1 and CDR2: KGHSH, LQKENI. Around 10 milliliters of peripheral blood were drawn from each donor. The sequence was collected from a man aged 55 to 70 in good health. V and J are TRBV18 and TRBJ2-4, with D tentatively TRBD2 (5 bases). The end of the DNA aligns better with TRBJ2-7, so the J call may be wrong. The sample was blood. CDR3 region: CASSPSTGSINEQYF. CDR3 sequence (DNA): TGTGCCAGCTCACCAAGCACGGGATCGATCAACGAGCAGTACTTC.